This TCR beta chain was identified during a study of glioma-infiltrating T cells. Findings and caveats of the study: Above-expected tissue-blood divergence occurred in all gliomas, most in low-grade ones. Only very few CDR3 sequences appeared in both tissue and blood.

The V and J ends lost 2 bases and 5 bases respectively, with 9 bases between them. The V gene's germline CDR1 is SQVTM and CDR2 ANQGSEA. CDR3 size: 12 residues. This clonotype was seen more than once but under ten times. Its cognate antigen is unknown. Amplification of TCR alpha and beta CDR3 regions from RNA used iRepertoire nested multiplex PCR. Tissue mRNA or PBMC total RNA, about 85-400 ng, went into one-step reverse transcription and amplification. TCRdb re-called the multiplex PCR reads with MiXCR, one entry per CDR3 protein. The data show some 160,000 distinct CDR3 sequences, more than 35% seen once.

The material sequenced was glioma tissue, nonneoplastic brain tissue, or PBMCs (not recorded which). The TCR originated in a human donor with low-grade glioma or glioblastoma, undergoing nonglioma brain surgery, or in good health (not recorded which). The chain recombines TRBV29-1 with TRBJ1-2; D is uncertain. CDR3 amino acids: CSVERPDYGYTF. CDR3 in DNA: TGCAGCGTTGAACGGCCGGATTATGGCTACACCTTC.